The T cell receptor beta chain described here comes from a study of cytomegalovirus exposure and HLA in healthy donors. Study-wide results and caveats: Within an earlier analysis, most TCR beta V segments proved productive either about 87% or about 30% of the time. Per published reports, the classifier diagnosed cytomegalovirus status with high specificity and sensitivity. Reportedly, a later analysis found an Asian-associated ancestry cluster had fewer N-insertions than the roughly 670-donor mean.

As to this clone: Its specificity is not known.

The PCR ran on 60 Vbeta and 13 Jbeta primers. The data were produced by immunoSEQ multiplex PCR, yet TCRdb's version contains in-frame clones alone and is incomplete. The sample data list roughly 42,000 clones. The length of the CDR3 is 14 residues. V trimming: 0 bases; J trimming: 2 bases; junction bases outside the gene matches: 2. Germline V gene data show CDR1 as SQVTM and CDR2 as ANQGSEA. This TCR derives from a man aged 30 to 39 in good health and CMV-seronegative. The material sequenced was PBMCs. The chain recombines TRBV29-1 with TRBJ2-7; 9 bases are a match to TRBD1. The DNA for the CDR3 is TGCAGCGTTGAAGAGGACAGGGGTCCCTACGAGCAGTACTTC. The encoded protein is CSVEEDRGPYEQYF.